The T cell receptor (beta chain) under discussion was sequenced for a study of blood T cell repertoires in COVID-19. The CDR3 loop spans 15 amino acids. The ends lost 4 bases at V and 5 bases at J; junction bases unmatched: 8. Germline V gives CDR1 MNHEY, CDR2 SMNVEV (reference sequence). Clones were read by immunoSEQ multiplex PCR, and TCRdb kept only the in-frame ones, dropping some. The profile shows around 200,000 clones, 70% to 90% of them singletons. Source material: peripheral blood. The origin of this receptor is a young woman who had recovered from COVID-19. The V call is TRBV27, the J call TRBJ2-5, with 9 positions matching TRBD2. CDR3 sequence: CASSSGTSNGETQYF. The CDR3 DNA follows: TGTGCCAGCAGTTCCGGGACTAGCAATGGGGAGACCCAGTACTTC.